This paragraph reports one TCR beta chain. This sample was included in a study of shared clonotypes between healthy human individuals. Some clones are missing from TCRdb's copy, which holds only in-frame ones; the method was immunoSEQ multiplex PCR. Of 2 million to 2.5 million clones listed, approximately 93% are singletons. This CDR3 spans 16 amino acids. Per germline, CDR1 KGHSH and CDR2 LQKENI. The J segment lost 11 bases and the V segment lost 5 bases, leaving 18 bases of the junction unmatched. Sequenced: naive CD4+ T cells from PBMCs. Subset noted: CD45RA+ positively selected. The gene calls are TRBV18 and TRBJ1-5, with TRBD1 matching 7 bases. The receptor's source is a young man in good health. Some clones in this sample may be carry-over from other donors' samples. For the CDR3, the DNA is TGTGCCAGCTCAAAAAACCGGGACAGCCCGTCACGGGCCCAGCATTTT. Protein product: CASSKNRDSPSRAQHF.